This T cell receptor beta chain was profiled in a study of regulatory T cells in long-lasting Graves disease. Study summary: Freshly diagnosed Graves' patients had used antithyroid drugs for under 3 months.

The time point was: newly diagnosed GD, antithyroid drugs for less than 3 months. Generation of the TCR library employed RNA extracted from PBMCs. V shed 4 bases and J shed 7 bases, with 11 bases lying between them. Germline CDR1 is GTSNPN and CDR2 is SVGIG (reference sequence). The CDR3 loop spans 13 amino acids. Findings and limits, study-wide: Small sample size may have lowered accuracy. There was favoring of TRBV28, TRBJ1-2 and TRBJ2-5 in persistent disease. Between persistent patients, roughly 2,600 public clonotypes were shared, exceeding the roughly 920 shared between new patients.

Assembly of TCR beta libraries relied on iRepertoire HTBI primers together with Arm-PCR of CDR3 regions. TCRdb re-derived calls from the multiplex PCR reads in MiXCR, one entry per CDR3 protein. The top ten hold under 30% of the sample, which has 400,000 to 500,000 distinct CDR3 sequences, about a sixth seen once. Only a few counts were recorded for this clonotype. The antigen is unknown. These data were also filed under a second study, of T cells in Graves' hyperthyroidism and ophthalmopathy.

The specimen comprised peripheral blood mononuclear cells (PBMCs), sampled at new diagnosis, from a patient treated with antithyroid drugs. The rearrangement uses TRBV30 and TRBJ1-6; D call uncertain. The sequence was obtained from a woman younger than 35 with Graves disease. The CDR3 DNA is TGTGCCTGGACCCGATCGGGGAATTCACCCCTCCACTTT. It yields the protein CAWTRSGNSPLHF.